This TCR beta chain came from a study of CD8 T cells in Susac syndrome. RNA in amounts of about 0.5 to 1 ug was reverse transcribed with random hexamers. Multiplex PCR with immunoSEQ amplified the TCR beta CDR3 across 54 Vbeta and 13 Jbeta. From the immunoSEQ multiplex PCR reads, TCRdb called clonotypes with MiXCR, one entry per CDR3 protein. The repertoire holds about 300,000 distinct CDR3 sequences, with 65% to 90% as singletons. Trimming removed 4 bases from V and 3 bases from J, with 11 bases in between. Germline V CDR1 and CDR2: SGHDT, YYEEEE. CDR3 length equals 14 residues. Only a few counts were recorded for this clonotype.

This chain joins TRBV5-6 and TRBJ2-1, with D possibly matching TRBD2 (6 bases). Sequenced input: CD8+ T cells from PBMCs. This TCR came from a human donor with multiple sclerosis. The CDR3 DNA follows: TGTGCCAGCAGCCTCCATAGCGGCTACAATGAGCAGTTCTTC. The encoded protein is CASSLHSGYNEQFF.